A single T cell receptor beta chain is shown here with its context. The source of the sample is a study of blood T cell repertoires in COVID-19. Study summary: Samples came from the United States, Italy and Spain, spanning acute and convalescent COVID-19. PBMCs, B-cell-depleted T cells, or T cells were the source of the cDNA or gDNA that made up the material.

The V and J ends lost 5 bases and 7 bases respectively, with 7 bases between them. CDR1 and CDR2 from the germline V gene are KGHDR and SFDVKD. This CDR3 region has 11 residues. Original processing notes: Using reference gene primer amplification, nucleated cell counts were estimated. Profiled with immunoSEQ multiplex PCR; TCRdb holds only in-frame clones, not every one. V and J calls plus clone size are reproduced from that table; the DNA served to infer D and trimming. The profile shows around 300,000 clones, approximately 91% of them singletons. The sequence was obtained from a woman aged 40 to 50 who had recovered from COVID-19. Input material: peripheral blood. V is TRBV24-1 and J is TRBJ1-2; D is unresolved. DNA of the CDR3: TGTGCCACCAGTGCCGGTCGTGGCTACACCTTC. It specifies CATSAGRGYTF.